The TCR beta chain under discussion was sequenced for a study of blood T cells in healthy people across ages. This clonotype appeared a few times. Through a sample-barcoded 5' primer and a J-beta primer mix, a second PCR was run for 7 to 11 cycles. TCRdb recomputed calls from the 5' RACE reads with MiXCR, one row per CDR3 protein. The profile shows hundreds of thousands of distinct CDR3 sequences, under 25% of them singletons. CDR1 LGHDT and CDR2 YNNKEL come from the germline V gene (reference sequence). CDR3 length: 14 amino acids. V lost 4 bases and J lost 6; bases outside the gene matches: 4. Donor samples were obtained from healthy Caucasian individuals from Russia, aged about 6 to 95.

The J gene is TRBJ2-5, the V gene TRBV3-1, with 11 positions matching TRBD2. Sequenced: blood. This TCR was sampled from a man in his 70s in good health. Written as DNA, the CDR3 is TGTGCCAGCAGCCGCACTAGCGGGAGCCAGACCCAGTACTTC. This sequence encodes CASSRTSGSQTQYF.